Below are 14 T cell receptor beta chains sequenced from a single sample in a study of T cell responses to AZD1222 COVID-19 vaccine. Some clones are missing from TCRdb's copy, which holds only in-frame ones; the method was immunoSEQ multiplex PCR. The sample lists about 140,000 clones, around nine tenths seen once, with approximately 4.8% in the top ten. Specimen: peripheral blood, collected on day 0 of AZD1222 vaccination. The receptors shown here come from an adult in good health.

The CDR3 nucleotides are TGTGCCAGCAGCTTGCGTGGTGAGAGTGGGTCCACTGAAGCTTTCTTT. Amino acid sequence: CASSLRGESGSTEAFF. The gene calls are TRBV11-3 and TRBJ1-1, with D unresolved. This CDR3 is built from 16 residues. Trimming pared 3 bases from V and 4 bases from J, leaving 18 bases between. CDR1 and CDR2 (germline): SGHNT, YENEEA.

For the CDR3, the DNA is TGTGCCAGCAGTGATCGCGCAGCGGTGGATGAAAAACTGTTTTTT. Protein sequence: CASSDRAAVDEKLFF. The chain couples TRBV6-1 to TRBJ1-4; D ambiguous. The CDR3 has 15 residues. V was trimmed by 3 bases and J by 6 bases, leaving 14 bases between them. Germline CDR1 reads MNHNS; CDR2 reads SASEGT.

The chain employs TRBV7-9 and TRBJ2-7; perhaps TRBD1 as D (6 bases). Germline V gives CDR1 SEHNR, CDR2 FQNEAQ (reference sequence). The V and J ends lost 4 bases and 3 bases respectively, with 13 bases between them. The CDR3 length is 14 residues. The CDR3 spells CASSSLTGNYEQYF. CDR3 sequence (DNA): TGTGCCAGCAGCTCCCTAACAGGGAACTACGAGCAGTACTTC.

This clone appeared a single time. The chain employs TRBV10-3 and TRBJ2-7; the match to TRBD1 covers 10 bases. Losses at the gene ends were 3 bases for V and 3 bases for J; bases not matched to a gene: 11. The CDR3 sequence is 17 residues long. In germline, CDR1 is ENHRY, CDR2 SYGVKD. CDR3 sequence (DNA): TGTGCCATCAGTGATCACCGGGACAGGGGACTAAGCTACGAGCAGTACTTC. Its protein product is CAISDHRDRGLSYEQYF.

This chain links TRBV7-9 with TRBJ1-1; D unresolved. The germline CDR1 and CDR2 sequences are SEHNR and FQNEAQ (reference sequence). Trimming shortened V by 1 base and J by 4 bases, and 10 bases separated the two germline ends. The CDR3 totals 14 residues. CDR3 sequence: CASSLEYVGTEAFF. CDR3 coding DNA: TGTGCCAGCAGCTTAGAGTATGTTGGCACTGAAGCTTTCTTT.

V is TRBV10-2 and J is TRBJ2-7; D possibly uses TRBD1 or TRBD2 (5 bases each). Trimming cost V 7 bases and J 4 bases, with 20 bases left between them. Germline V gene sequence: CDR1 WSHSY, CDR2 SAAADI. The CDR3 is 15 residues long. DNA for the CDR3: TGCGCCAGCATCCGGGCAGAAGGGACCGGTTACGAGCAGTACTTC. Translating it yields CASIRAEGTGYEQYF.

The chain joins TRBV4-1 to TRBJ1-4; 9 bases are shared with TRBD1. CDR1 and CDR2 from the germline V gene are MGHRA and YSYEKL. Unmatched junction bases numbered 14, after V lost 4 bases and J lost 8 bases. The CDR3 covers 17 residues. The CDR3 sequence is CASSPGGSGTGREKLFF. The CDR3 DNA reads as TGCGCCAGCAGCCCCGGGGGATCCGGGACAGGGCGCGAAAAACTGTTTTTT.

The chain recombines TRBV18 with TRBJ1-1; no clear D gene. V lost 1 base and J lost 1, with 4 bases in between. The CDR3 is 13 residues long. Germline CDR1 reads KGHSH; CDR2 reads LQKENI. Here the CDR3 reads CASSPQKNTEAFF. CDR3 bases: TGTGCCAGCTCACCACAGAAGAACACTGAAGCTTTCTTT.

The chain carries TRBV7-6 and TRBJ2-3; TRBD2 matches 12 bases. Per germline, CDR1 SGHVS and CDR2 FNYEAQ. The V and J ends lost 1 base and 5 bases, in that order; junction bases with no gene match: 4. The CDR3 is 16 amino acids. The CDR3 sequence is CASSLGLAGAGDTQYF. The CDR3 DNA sequence: TGTGCCAGCAGCTTAGGACTAGCGGGGGCCGGAGATACGCAGTATTTT. Drawing the rest from reference TRBV7-6 and TRBJ2-3, the complete variable domain is GAGVSQSPRYKVTKRGQDVALRCDPISGHVSLYWYRQALGQGPEFLTYFNYEAQQDKSGLPNDRFSAERPEGSISTLTIQRTEQRDSAMYRCASSLGLAGAGDTQYFGPGTRLTVL.

The chain has TRBV12-3 or TRBV12-4 and TRBJ2-5; no firm D call. V was cut by 1 base and J by 5 bases, with 8 bases left in between. CDR3 length equals 13 residues. CDR3 loop: CASSLGMRETQYF. The DNA of the CDR3 is TGTGCCAGCAGTTTAGGGATGCGCGAGACCCAGTACTTC.

V is TRBV9 and J is TRBJ2-1; 7 bases line up with TRBD2. V dropped 3 bases and J dropped 2; count of bases not matched to a gene: 8. The CDR3 sequence is 16 residues long. Per germline, CDR1 SGDLS and CDR2 YYNGEE. The chain's CDR3 is CASSDGTAGTYNEQFF. The CDR3 nucleotides are TGTGCCAGCAGCGACGGTACAGCGGGGACCTACAATGAGCAGTTCTTC.

Regarding this clone: Germline is not matched at one junction end, which may reflect a read error. The chain carries TRBV6-5 and TRBJ1-1; perhaps TRBD1 as D (5 bases). Germline loops: CDR1 MNHEY, CDR2 SVGAGI. The CDR3 runs 15 residues. The CDR3 sequence is CASRPPLAGNAEAFF. Written as DNA, the CDR3 is TGTGCCAGCAGACCTCCGTTGGCAGGGAACGCTGAAGCTTTCTTT.

The chain couples TRBV28 to TRBJ2-1, with D perhaps TRBD1 (6 bases). Trimming pared 3 bases from V and 9 bases from J, leaving 15 bases between. This CDR3 has 14 amino acids. In germline, CDR1 is MDHEN, CDR2 SYDVKM. The DNA for the CDR3 is TGTGCCAGCAGTTTTGCCAGGGGCGGTGGTGAGCAGTTCTTC. This gives the protein CASSFARGGGEQFF.

V and J are TRBV28 and TRBJ1-2; D is perhaps TRBD1 (5 bases). This CDR3 is built from 12 residues. The germline CDR1 and CDR2 sequences are MDHEN and SYDVKM. Trimming took 4 bases from V and 7 from J, leaving 10 bases between them. The CDR3 DNA sequence: TGTGCCAGCAGTTCCGGGACTAGTGGCTACACCTTC. Protein sequence: CASSSGTSGYTF.